The 6 T cell receptor beta chains presented below share a single source sample, sequenced in a study of T cell responses to AZD1222 COVID-19 vaccine. Data came from immunoSEQ multiplex PCR; TCRdb stores just in-frame clones and leaves some out. The table lists some 140,000 clones, approximately 90% of them singletons. Sequenced material: peripheral blood, taken on day 0 of AZD1222 vaccination. Receptors were obtained from an adult in good health.

V usage is TRBV7-2 and J usage is TRBJ1-3, with D tentatively TRBD1 (5 bases). Germline CDR1 is SGHTA and CDR2 is FQGNSA. The CDR3 covers 13 residues. The ends were cut back, 5 bases at V and 5 bases at J, with 10 bases in the middle. This CDR3 reads CASSLGPRNTIYF. The CDR3 DNA reads TGTGCCAGCAGCCTGGGACCGAGAAACACCATATATTTT.

This chain uses TRBV5-1 with TRBJ2-3; 13 nucleotides align to TRBD2. The CDR3 covers 15 residues. CDR1 and CDR2 from the germline V gene are SGHRS and YFSETQ. V dropped 4 bases and J dropped 4; count of bases not matched to a gene: 3. The CDR3 DNA is TGCGCCAGCAGCGCCGGACTAGCGGGAGCAGATACGCAGTATTTT. It translates to CASSAGLAGADTQYF.

The chain links TRBV5-1 to TRBJ1-2; 9 nucleotides line up with TRBD1. CDR3 length: 15 amino acids. The germline CDR1 and CDR2 sequences are SGHRS and YFSETQ. V was pared by 0 bases and J by 4 bases, with 4 bases of the junction left unmatched. The CDR3 DNA reads TGCGCCAGCAGCTTGGCCCTACAGGGGGCCTATGGCTACACCTTC. This sequence encodes CASSLALQGAYGYTF. The variable domain in full, completed from reference TRBV5-1 and TRBJ1-2, reads KAGVTQTPRYLIKTRGQQVTLSCSPISGHRSVSWYQQTPGQGLQFLFEYFSETQRNKGNFPGRFSGRQFSNSRSEMNVSTLELGDSALYLCASSLALQGAYGYTFGSGTRLTVV.

The J gene is TRBJ1-1, the V gene TRBV10-2; D remains ambiguous. This CDR3 spans 12 amino acids. The germline CDR1 and CDR2 sequences are WSHSY and SAAADI. Trimming took off 6 bases at V and 1 base at J, with 6 bases between the two ends. The CDR3 DNA reads as TGCGCCAGCAGCCGGGCGAACACTGAAGCTTTCTTT. Translation gives CASSRANTEAFF.

The rearrangement links TRBV24-1 to TRBJ2-2; D gene unclear. Deletions cut 2 bases from V and 2 bases from J, with 8 bases between. Looked up from germline, CDR1 is KGHDR and CDR2 is SFDVKD. The CDR3 is 15 amino acids. CDR3 coding DNA: TGTGCCACCAGTGATTGGACCGTTAACACCGGGGAGCTGTTTTTT. The encoded protein is CATSDWTVNTGELFF.

The rearrangement joins TRBV7-6 to TRBJ1-1; TRBD1 is a possible D gene (5 bases). Trimming removed 6 bases at V and 2 bases at J, with 13 bases between. CDR3 size: 14 residues. Germline CDR1 is SGHVS and CDR2 is FNYEAQ. The CDR3 DNA sequence: TGTGCCAGCAGGAGTGGGGGGTATAACACTGAAGCTTTCTTT. It encodes CASRSGGYNTEAFF.